This T cell receptor (beta chain) emerged from a study of blood T cell repertoires in COVID-19. This clone occurred once. The CDR3 is made up of 15 amino acids. V lost 1 base and J 7 bases, leaving 17 bases between the germline ends. Germline values: CDR1 MGHRA, CDR2 YSYEKL. TCRdb's copy holds only in-frame clones and misses some; the assay was immunoSEQ multiplex PCR. In the table there are roughly 250,000 clones, about 87% of which are singletons. Sequencing used PBMCs or T cells enriched from blood (not recorded which). The rearrangement uses TRBV4-1 and TRBJ2-7; D possibly corresponds to TRBD1 (7 bases). The TCR was taken from a woman between 35 and 50 years old with acute COVID-19. CDR3 amino acids: CASSQVAGGTGEQYF. The CDR3 nucleotides read TGCGCCAGCAGCCAAGTGGCAGGGGGGACGGGGGAGCAGTACTTC.